The T cell receptor beta chain under discussion was sequenced for a study of cytomegalovirus exposure and HLA in healthy donors. Study results and limitations: The study flagged around 160 TCR beta chains as cytomegalovirus-associated.

The CDR3 has 15 residues. Per germline, CDR1 SEHNR and CDR2 FQNEAQ (reference sequence). V gave up 5 bases and J gave up 7 bases; unmatched junction bases: 11. In regard to this clone: Its antigen is unknown.

Data came from immunoSEQ multiplex PCR; TCRdb stores just in-frame clones and leaves some out. The sample lists 90,000 to 130,000 clones, about 94% occurring once. The chain recombines TRBV7-9 with TRBJ1-2; 9 positions match TRBD1. The receptor comes from a woman between 18 and 30 years old in good health and CMV-seronegative. The source material was PBMCs. Here the CDR3 DNA reads TGTGCCAGCAGCGCCACAGGGGGCGCGTCCTCTGGCTACACCTTC. Its protein product is CASSATGGASSGYTF.